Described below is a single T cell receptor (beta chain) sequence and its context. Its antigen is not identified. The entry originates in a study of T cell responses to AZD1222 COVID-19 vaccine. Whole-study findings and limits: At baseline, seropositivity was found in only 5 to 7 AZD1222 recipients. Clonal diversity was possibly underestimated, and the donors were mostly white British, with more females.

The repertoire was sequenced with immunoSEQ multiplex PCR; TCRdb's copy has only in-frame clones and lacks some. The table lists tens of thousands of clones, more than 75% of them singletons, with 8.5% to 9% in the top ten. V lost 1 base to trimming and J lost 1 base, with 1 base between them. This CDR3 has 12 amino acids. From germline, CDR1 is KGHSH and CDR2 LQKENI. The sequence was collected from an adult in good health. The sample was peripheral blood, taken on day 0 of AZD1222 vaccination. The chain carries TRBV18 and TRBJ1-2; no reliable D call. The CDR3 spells CASSPLNYGYTF. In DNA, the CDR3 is TGTGCCAGCTCACCACTTAACTATGGCTACACCTTC.